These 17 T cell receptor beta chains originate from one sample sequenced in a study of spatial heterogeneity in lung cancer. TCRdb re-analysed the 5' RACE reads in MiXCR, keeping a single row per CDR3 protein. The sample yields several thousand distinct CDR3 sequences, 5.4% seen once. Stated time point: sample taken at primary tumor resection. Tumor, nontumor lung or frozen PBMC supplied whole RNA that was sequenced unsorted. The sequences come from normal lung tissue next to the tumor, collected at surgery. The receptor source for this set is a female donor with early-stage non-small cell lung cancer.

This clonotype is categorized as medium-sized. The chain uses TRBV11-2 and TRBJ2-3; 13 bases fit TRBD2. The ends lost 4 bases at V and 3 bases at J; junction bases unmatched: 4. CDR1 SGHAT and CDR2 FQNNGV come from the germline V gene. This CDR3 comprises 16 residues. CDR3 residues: CASSSRGLAGTDTQYF. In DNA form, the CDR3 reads TGTGCCAGCAGCTCCCGGGGACTAGCGGGAACAGATACGCAGTATTTT.

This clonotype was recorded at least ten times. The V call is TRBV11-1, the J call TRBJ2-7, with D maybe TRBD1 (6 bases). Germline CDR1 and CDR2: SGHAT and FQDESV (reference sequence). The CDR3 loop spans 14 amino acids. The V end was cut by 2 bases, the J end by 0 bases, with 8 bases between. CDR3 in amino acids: CASSLTGSSYEQYF. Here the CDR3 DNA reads TGTGCCAGCAGCTTAACAGGGAGCTCCTACGAGCAGTACTTC.

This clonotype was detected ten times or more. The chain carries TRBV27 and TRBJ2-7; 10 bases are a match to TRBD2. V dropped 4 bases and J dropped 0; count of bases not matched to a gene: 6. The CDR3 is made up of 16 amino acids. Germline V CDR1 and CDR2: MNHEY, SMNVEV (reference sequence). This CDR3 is CASSSRWTSGSYEQYF. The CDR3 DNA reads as TGTGCCAGCAGTTCCCGCTGGACTAGCGGCTCCTACGAGCAGTACTTC.

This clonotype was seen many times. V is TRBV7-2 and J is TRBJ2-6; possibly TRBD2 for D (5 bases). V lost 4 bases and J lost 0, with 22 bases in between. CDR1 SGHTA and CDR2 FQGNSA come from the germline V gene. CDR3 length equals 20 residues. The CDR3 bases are TGTGCCAGCAGCTCCCCCACGGCGGGTGAATACTACTCTGGGGCCAACGTCCTGACTTTC. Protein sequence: CASSSPTAGEYYSGANVLTF.

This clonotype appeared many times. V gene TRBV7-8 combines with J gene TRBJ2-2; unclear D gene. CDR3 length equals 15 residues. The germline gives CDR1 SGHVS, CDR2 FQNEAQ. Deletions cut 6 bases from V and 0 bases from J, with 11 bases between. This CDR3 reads CASRRWTANTGELFF. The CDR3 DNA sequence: TGTGCCAGCAGGCGATGGACCGCGAACACCGGGGAGCTGTTTTTT.

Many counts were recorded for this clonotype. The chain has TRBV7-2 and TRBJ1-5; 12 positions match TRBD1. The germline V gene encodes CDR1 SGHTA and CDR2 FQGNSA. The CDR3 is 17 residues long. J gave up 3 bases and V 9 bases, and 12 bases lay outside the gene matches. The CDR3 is CASSYSGTGGNNQPQHF. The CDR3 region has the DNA TGTGCCAGTAGTTATTCGGGGACAGGGGGCAACAATCAGCCCCAGCATTTT.

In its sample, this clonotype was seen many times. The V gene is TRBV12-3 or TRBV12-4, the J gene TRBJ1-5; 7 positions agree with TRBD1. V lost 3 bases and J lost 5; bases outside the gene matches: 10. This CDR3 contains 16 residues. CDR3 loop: CASSLTGSGPDQPQHF. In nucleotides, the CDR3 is TGTGCCAGCAGTTTGACAGGGTCAGGCCCGGATCAGCCCCAGCATTTT.

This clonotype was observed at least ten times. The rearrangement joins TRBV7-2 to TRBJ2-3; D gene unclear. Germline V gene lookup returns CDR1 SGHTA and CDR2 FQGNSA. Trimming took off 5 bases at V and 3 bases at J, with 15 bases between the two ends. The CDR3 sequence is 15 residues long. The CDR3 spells CASSPGPQRTDTQYF. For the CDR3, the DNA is TGTGCCAGCAGCCCCGGCCCACAACGGACAGATACGCAGTATTTT.

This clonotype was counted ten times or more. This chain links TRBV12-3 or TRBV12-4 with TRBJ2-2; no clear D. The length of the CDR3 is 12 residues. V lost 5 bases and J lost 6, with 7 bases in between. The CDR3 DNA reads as TGTGCCAGCAGTACCCAGGCCGGGGAGCTGTTTTTT. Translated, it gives CASSTQAGELFF.

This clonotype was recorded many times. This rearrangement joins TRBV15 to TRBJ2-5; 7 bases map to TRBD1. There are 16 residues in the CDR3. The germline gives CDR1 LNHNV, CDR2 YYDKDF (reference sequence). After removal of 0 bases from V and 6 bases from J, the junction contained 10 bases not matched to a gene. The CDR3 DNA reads TGTGCCACCAGCAGAGATCGGCAGGGGGTCGATAAGACCCAGTACTTC. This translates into CATSRDRQGVDKTQYF.

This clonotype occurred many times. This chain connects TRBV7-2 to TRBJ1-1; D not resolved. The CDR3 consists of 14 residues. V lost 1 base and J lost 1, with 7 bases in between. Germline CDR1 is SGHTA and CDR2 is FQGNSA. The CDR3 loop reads CASSLGPGNTEAFF. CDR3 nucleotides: TGTGCCAGCAGCTTAGGTCCAGGGAACACTGAAGCTTTCTTT.

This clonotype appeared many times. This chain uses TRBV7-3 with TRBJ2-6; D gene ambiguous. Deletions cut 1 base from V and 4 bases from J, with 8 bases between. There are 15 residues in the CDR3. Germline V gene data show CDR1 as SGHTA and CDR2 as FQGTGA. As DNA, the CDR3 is TGTGCCAGCAGCTTAATGTCCGCCGGGGCCAACGTCCTGACTTTC. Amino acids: CASSLMSAGANVLTF.

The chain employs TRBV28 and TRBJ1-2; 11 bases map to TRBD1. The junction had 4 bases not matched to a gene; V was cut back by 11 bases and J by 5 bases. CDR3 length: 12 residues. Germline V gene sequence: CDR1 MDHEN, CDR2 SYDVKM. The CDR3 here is CAAGDRGYGYTF. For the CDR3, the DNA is TGTGCCGCGGGGGACAGGGGGTATGGCTACACCTTC.

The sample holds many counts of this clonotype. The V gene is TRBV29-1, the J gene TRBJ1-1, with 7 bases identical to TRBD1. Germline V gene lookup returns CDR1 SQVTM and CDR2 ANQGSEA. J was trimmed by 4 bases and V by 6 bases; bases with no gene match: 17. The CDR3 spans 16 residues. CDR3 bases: TGCAGCGTGAAAGGCACGCTCGGGGCAGGGGGCACTGAAGCTTTCTTT. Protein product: CSVKGTLGAGGTEAFF.

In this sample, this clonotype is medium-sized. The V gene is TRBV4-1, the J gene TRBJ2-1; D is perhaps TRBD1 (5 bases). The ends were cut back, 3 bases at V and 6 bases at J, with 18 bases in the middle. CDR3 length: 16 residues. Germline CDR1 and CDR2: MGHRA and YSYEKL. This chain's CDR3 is CASSQGPGQLPNEQFF. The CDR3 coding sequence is TGCGCCAGCAGCCAGGGTCCAGGGCAACTCCCCAATGAGCAGTTCTTC.

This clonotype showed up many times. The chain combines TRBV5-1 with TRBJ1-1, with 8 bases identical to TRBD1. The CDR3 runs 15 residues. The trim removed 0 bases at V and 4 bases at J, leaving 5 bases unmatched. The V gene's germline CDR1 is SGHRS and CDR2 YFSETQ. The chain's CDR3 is CASSLGGQGGTEAFF. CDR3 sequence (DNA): TGCGCCAGCAGCTTGGGTGGACAGGGCGGCACTGAAGCTTTCTTT.

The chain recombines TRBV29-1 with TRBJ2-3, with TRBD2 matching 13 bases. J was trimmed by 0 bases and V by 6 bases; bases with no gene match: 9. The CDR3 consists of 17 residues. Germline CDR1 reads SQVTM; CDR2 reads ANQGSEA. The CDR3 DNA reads TGCAGCGTGTTACTAGCGGGAGGGATTGCTAGCACAGATACGCAGTATTTT. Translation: CSVLLAGGIASTDTQYF.